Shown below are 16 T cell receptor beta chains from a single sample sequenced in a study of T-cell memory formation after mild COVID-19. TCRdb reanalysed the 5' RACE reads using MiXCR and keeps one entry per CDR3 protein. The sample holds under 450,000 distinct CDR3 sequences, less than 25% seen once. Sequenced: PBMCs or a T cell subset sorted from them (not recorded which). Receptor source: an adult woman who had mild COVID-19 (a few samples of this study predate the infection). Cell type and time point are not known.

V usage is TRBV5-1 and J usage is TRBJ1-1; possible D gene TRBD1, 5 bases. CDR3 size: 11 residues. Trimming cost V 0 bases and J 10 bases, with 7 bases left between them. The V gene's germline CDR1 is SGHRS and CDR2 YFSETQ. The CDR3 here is CASSLEGLAFF. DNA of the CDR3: TGCGCCAGCAGCTTGGAGGGGCTAGCTTTCTTT.

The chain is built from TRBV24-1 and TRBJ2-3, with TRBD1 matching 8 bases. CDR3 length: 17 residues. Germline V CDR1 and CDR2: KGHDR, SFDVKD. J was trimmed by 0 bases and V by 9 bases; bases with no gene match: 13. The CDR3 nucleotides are TGTGCCACCGCTGGGGGGACAGGAACCAAGAGCACAGATACGCAGTATTTT. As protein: CATAGGTGTKSTDTQYF.

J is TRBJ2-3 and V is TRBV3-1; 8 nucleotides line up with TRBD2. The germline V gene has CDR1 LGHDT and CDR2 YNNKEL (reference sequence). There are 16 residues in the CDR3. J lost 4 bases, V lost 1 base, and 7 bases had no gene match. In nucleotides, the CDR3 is TGTGCCAGCAGCCAAGTCCTGGGACTAGTGGCAGATACGCAGTATTTT. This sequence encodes CASSQVLGLVADTQYF.

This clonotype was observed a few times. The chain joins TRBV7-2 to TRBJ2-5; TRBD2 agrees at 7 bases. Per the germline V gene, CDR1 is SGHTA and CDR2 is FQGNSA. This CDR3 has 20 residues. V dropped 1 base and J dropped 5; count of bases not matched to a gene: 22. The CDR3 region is CASSLVPSGLDAAQRETQYF. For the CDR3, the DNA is TGTGCCAGCAGCTTAGTGCCAAGCGGACTAGACGCAGCCCAACGGGAGACCCAGTACTTC. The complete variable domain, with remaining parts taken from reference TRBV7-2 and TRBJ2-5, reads GAGVSQSPSNKVTEKGKDVELRCDPISGHTALYWYRQSLGQGLEFLIYFQGNSAPDKSGLPSDRFSAERTGGSVSTLTIQRTQQEDSAVYLCASSLVPSGLDAAQRETQYFGPGTRLLVL.

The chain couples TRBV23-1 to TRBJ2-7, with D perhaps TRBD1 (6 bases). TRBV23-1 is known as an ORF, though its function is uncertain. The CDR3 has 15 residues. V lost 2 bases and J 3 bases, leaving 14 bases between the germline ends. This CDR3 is CASSQRADSYYEQYF. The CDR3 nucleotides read TGCGCCAGCAGTCAACGCGCGGACAGCTACTACGAGCAGTACTTC.

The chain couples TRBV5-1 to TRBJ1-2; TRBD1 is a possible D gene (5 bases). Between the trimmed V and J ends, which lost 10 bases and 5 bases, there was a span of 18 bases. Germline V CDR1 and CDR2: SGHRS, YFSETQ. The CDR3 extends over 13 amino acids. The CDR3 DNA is TGCGCCGTCTCACCCGACGGGGCGTATGGCTACACCTTC. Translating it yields CAVSPDGAYGYTF.

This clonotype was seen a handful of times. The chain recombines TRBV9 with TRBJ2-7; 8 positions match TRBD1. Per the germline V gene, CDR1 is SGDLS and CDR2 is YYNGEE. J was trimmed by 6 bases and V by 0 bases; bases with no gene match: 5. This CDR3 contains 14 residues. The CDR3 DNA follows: TGTGCCAGCAGCGTAGAGGGGACAGGCCCCGAGCAGTACTTC. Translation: CASSVEGTGPEQYF.

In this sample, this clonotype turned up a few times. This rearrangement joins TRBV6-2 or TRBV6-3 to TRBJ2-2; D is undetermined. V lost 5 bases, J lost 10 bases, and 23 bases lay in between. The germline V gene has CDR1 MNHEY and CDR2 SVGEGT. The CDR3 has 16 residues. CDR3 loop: CASSNNRNTASEELFF. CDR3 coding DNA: TGTGCCAGCAGTAATAATCGGAACACGGCCTCCGAGGAGCTGTTTTTT.

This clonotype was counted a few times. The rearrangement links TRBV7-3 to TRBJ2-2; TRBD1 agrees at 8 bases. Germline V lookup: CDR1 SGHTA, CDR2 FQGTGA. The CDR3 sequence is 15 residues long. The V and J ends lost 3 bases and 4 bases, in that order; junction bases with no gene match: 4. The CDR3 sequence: CASSLRQGSTGELFF. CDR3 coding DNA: TGTGCCAGCAGCTTGAGACAGGGGAGCACCGGGGAGCTGTTTTTT.

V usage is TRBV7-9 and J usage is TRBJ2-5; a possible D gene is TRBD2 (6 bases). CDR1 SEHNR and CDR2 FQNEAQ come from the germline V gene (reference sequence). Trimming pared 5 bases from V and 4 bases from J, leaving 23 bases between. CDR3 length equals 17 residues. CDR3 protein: CASSTPGIAEGRETQYF. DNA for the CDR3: TGTGCCAGCAGCACTCCGGGGATAGCGGAGGGGAGAGAGACCCAGTACTTC.

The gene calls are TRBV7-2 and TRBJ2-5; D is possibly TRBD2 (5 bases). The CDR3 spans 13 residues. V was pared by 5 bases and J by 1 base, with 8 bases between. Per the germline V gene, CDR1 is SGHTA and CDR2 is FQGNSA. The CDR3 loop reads CASSHTSQETQYF. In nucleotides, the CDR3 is TGTGCCAGCAGCCACACTAGCCAAGAGACCCAGTACTTC.

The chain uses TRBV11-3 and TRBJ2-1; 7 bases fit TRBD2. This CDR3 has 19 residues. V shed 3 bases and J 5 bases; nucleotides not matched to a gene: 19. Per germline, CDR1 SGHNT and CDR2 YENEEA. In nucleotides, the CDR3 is TGTGCCAGCAGCTTTTCTTTTGCGTCCCTCGGGAGGTCCCACAATGAGCAGTTCTTC. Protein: CASSFSFASLGRSHNEQFF.

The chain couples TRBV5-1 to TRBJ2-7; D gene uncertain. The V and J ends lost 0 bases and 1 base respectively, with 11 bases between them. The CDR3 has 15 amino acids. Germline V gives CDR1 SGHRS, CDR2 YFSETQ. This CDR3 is CASSLDDTRSYEQYF. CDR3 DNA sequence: TGCGCCAGCAGCTTGGACGACACAAGGTCCTACGAGCAGTACTTC.

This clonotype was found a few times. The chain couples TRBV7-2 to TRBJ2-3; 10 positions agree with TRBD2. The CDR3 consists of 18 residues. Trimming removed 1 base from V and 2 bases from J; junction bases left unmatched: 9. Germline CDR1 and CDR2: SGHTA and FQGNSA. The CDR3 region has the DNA TGTGCCAGCAGCTTAGGGCTAGCGGGGGCCTTAGCCACAGATACGCAGTATTTT. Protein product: CASSLGLAGALATDTQYF.

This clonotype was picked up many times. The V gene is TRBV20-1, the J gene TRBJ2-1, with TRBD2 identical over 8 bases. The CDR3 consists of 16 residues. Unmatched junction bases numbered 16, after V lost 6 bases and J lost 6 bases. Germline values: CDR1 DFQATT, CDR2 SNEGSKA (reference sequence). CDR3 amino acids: CSARDAGGGSFNEQFF. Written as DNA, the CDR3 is TGCAGTGCCCGCGATGCGGGGGGCGGTTCTTTCAATGAGCAGTTCTTC.

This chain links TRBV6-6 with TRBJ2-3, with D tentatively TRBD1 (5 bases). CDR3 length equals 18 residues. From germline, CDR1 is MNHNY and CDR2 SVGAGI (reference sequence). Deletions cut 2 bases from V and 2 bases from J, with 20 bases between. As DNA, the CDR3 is TGTGCCAGCAGTTACGAAGGTGTGACAGTAGGGATCACAGATACGCAGTATTTT. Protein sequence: CASSYEGVTVGITDTQYF.